One sample yielded the 27 T cell receptor beta chains listed below, sequenced in a study of blood T cell repertoires in COVID-19 (dated by TCRdb to 2020 to 2021). Libraries were made using the immunoSEQ multiplex PCR assay. The immuneACCESS repertoire file appears here via TCRdb, limited to in-frame rearrangements. These files lack a portion of the clones; in checked studies, under half of the deficit traces to unresolved V genes, and the cause of the others is not known. This sample comprises 250,000 to 400,000 clones, about 91% of them detected only once. The top ten constitute 1.5% to 2% of the sample. The sample consisted of peripheral blood. The receptors were sampled from a woman under 40 with COVID-19, enrolled during active disease.

This chain links TRBV5-8 with TRBJ2-7, with D possibly matching TRBD1 (6 bases). CDR1 SGHTS and CDR2 YDEGEE come from the germline V gene. CDR3 length: 13 amino acids. V lost 0 bases and J 3 bases, leaving 7 bases between the germline ends. CDR3: CASSLGQVYEQYF. DNA of the CDR3: TGTGCCAGCAGCTTGGGACAGGTCTACGAGCAGTACTTC.

CDR3 region: CASSSEIGKGLGFAGELFF. The CDR3 bases are TGTGCCAGCAGTTCAGAGATCGGGAAGGGATTGGGGTTCGCCGGGGAGCTGTTTTTT. The chain has TRBV27 and TRBJ2-2, with a weak D call TRBD2 (5 bases). Germline loops: CDR1 MNHEY, CDR2 SMNVEV (reference sequence). V was shortened by 4 bases and J by 6 bases, with 27 bases between the two germline ends. CDR3 length: 19 amino acids.

This sequence joins TRBV4-1 and TRBJ1-2, with 8 bases fitting TRBD1. Germline V lookup: CDR1 MGHRA, CDR2 YSYEKL. The junction had 18 bases not matched to a gene; V was cut back by 6 bases and J by 6 bases. This CDR3 comprises 17 residues. CDR3 in amino acids: CASSFGRRRDRYNGYTF. The CDR3 bases are TGCGCCAGCAGTTTCGGTAGACGGCGGGACAGGTACAATGGCTACACCTTC.

The V gene is TRBV5-1, the J gene TRBJ1-2; D remains unclear. The CDR3 is made up of 14 amino acids. The germline CDR1 and CDR2 sequences are SGHRS and YFSETQ. Deletions cut 1 base from V and 8 bases from J, with 15 bases between. The CDR3 nucleotides read TGCGCCAGCAGCTTGAGGTCCGGGTCGGAGGGCTACACCTTC. It is translated as CASSLRSGSEGYTF. Supplemented by reference TRBV5-1 and TRBJ1-2, the full variable domain reads KAGVTQTPRYLIKTRGQQVTLSCSPISGHRSVSWYQQTPGQGLQFLFEYFSETQRNKGNFPGRFSGRQFSNSRSEMNVSTLELGDSALYLCASSLRSGSEGYTFGSGTRLTVV.

The chain combines TRBV7-9 with TRBJ1-6; D is uncertain. CDR1 and CDR2 (germline): SEHNR, FQNEAQ (reference sequence). V shed 5 bases and J shed 9 bases, with 14 bases lying between them. The CDR3 runs 14 residues. The CDR3, as DNA: TGTGCCAGCAGCCAGAGGAACTTGGGTTCACCCCTCCACTTT. Translation: CASSQRNLGSPLHF.

V is TRBV2 and J is TRBJ1-4, with TRBD1 as a possible D gene (5 bases). Germline lookup yields CDR1 SNHLY and CDR2 FYNNEI. Trimming pared 1 base from V and 8 bases from J, leaving 11 bases between. The CDR3 extends over 14 amino acids. CDR3 amino acids: CASSEGQGLEKLFF. The CDR3 region has the DNA TGTGCCAGCAGTGAAGGGCAGGGCCTAGAAAAACTGTTTTTT. Drawing the rest from reference TRBV2 and TRBJ1-4, the complete variable domain is EPEVTQTPSHQVTQMGQEVILRCVPISNHLYFYWYRQILGQKVEFLVSFYNNEISEKSEIFDDQFSVERPDGSNFTLKIRSTKLEDSAMYFCASSEGQGLEKLFFGSGTQLSVL.

This chain uses TRBV7-9 with TRBJ2-1, with 12 positions matching TRBD1. CDR3 size: 15 residues. V lost 4 bases to trimming and J lost 9 bases; unmatched junction nucleotides: 7. Germline values: CDR1 SEHNR, CDR2 FQNEAQ (reference sequence). Here the CDR3 DNA reads TGTGCCAGCAGCTATCCGGGACAGGGGGCTACTGAGCAGTTCTTC. This encodes CASSYPGQGATEQFF.

CDR3 DNA sequence: TGTGCCAGCCGGGACAGCTCCTCTGGAAACACCATATATTTT. It specifies CASRDSSSGNTIYF. The gene calls are TRBV6-4 and TRBJ1-3, with 7 bases aligning to TRBD1. The CDR3 runs to 14 residues. V lost 8 bases, J lost 0 bases, and 4 bases stayed unmatched. CDR1 is MRHNA, CDR2 SNTAGT, per germline.

The J gene is TRBJ1-6, the V gene TRBV27, with D possibly TRBD1 on 6 matching bases. Trimming cost V 7 bases and J 7 bases, with 14 bases left between them. This CDR3 is 14 amino acids long. Germline V gene lookup returns CDR1 MNHEY and CDR2 SMNVEV (reference sequence). The CDR3 nucleotides read TGTGCCAGCACCCCTACCCAGGGGAATTCACCCCTCCACTTT. This sequence encodes CASTPTQGNSPLHF.

With respect to this clone: The junction departs from germline at one end; a sequencing error may be responsible. V usage is TRBV5-1 and J usage is TRBJ1-1, with 8 bases matching TRBD1. Germline V gene sequence: CDR1 SGHRS, CDR2 YFSETQ. This CDR3 has 11 amino acids. The CDR3 nucleotides read TGCGCCAGCAGCCAAGGACAGGGTGCTACCTTT. Translating it yields CASSQGQGATF. The full variable domain, completed using reference TRBV5-1 and TRBJ1-1, is KAGVTQTPRYLIKTRGQQVTLSCSPISGHRSVSWYQQTPGQGLQFLFEYFSETQRNKGNFPGRFSGRQFSNSRSEMNVSTLELGDSALYLCASSQGQGATFGQGTRLTVV.

V and J are TRBV10-3 and TRBJ2-7, with unresolved D. The CDR3 consists of 15 residues. V was clipped by 3 bases and J by 0 bases, with 12 bases between them. Germline V CDR1 and CDR2: ENHRY, SYGVKD. The CDR3 DNA reads TGTGCCATCAGTGATACGAAGGAGCTCTCCTACGAGCAGTACTTC. It specifies CAISDTKELSYEQYF.

This chain connects TRBV27 to TRBJ2-1; weak D call: TRBD2 (7 bases). This CDR3 has 14 amino acids. V was shortened by 5 bases and J by 4 bases, with 12 bases between the two germline ends. Germline V gene lookup returns CDR1 MNHEY and CDR2 SMNVEV (reference sequence). CDR3 region: CASSRGGVYNEQFF. The CDR3 DNA follows: TGTGCCAGCAGTAGGGGGGGGGTTTACAATGAGCAGTTCTTC.

The V gene is TRBV13, the J gene TRBJ1-1; tentatively, D is TRBD1 (6 bases). The CDR3 is 14 residues long. Trimming removed 7 bases from V and 3 bases from J, with 15 bases in between. Per germline, CDR1 PRHDT and CDR2 FYEKMQ (reference sequence). In nucleotides, the CDR3 is TGTGCCAGCACCGGAGGGGGAGGGTACACTGAAGCTTTCTTT. Protein product: CASTGGGGYTEAFF.

CDR3 sequence reads: CASRGGMNTEAFF. The DNA of the CDR3 is TGTGCCAGCCGAGGGGGCATGAACACTGAAGCTTTCTTT. This chain links TRBV11-3 with TRBJ1-1; 7 bases match TRBD1. CDR3 length: 13 amino acids. V was clipped by 8 bases and J by 0 bases; unmatched bases: 3. From germline, CDR1 is SGHNT and CDR2 YENEEA.

The CDR3: CASSQDARVSGNQPQHF. The CDR3 DNA follows: TGTGCCAGCAGCCAAGATGCCCGGGTGTCCGGCAATCAGCCCCAGCATTTT. The chain employs TRBV3-1 (or the pseudogene TRBV3-2) and TRBJ1-5; no clear D gene. The germline V gene has CDR1 LGHDT and CDR2 YNNKEL (reference sequence). Trimming cost V 0 bases and J 2 bases, with 14 bases left between them. The CDR3 loop spans 17 amino acids.

The V call is TRBV4-1, the J call TRBJ1-2; D is unresolved. CDR3 length: 17 residues. V shed 0 bases and J shed 4 bases, with 18 bases lying between them. CDR1 and CDR2 from the germline V gene are MGHRA and YSYEKL. In DNA, the CDR3 is TGCGCCAGCAGCCAAGACCACAGAGGCTTCGGGAGCTATGGCTACACCTTC. This sequence encodes CASSQDHRGFGSYGYTF.

J is TRBJ2-2 and V is TRBV7-2, with 7 bases that match TRBD2. From germline, CDR1 is SGHTA and CDR2 FQGNSA. The CDR3 is 15 residues long. With 3 bases clipped from V and 4 bases from J, the junction kept 5 bases outside the gene matches. DNA of the CDR3: TGTGCCAGCAGCTTTCGGCCTAGCGGCACCGGGGAGCTGTTTTTT. Translated: CASSFRPSGTGELFF.

This clone has a handful of counts. V gene TRBV11-3 combines with J gene TRBJ2-7; 7 nucleotides match TRBD2. The CDR3 runs to 15 residues. Losses at the gene ends were 7 bases for V and 3 bases for J; bases not matched to a gene: 12. CDR1 is SGHNT and CDR2 is YENEEA in the germline V gene. CDR3 DNA sequence: TGTGCCAGCACCCGAGGGAGGGCGGGAAACTACGAGCAGTACTTC. Protein: CASTRGRAGNYEQYF.

This chain joins TRBV5-4 and TRBJ2-2, with a possible D match to TRBD2 (7 bases). Trimming took off 7 bases at V and 4 bases at J, with 20 bases between the two ends. The CDR3 has 16 amino acids. Germline CDR1 is SGHNT and CDR2 is YYREEE (reference sequence). The CDR3 sequence is CASGVFTGGVTGELFF. CDR3 in DNA: TGTGCCAGCGGAGTTTTTACGGGGGGCGTCACCGGGGAGCTGTTTTTT.

V is TRBV13 and J is TRBJ1-1; the D gene is possibly TRBD1 (6 bases). Germline V CDR1 and CDR2: PRHDT, FYEKMQ (reference sequence). This CDR3 is 14 amino acids long. V dropped 3 bases and J dropped 7 bases, with 15 bases sitting between them. In DNA form, the CDR3 reads TGTGCCAGCAGCTTTTACAACAGGGCACTTGAAGCTTTCTTT. Translated: CASSFYNRALEAFF. The variable domain in full, with the rest retrieved from reference TRBV13 and TRBJ1-1, is AAGVIQSPRHLIKEKRETATLKCYPIPRHDTVYWYQQGPGQDPQFLISFYEKMQSDKGSIPDRFSAQQFSDYHSELNMSSLELGDSALYFCASSFYNRALEAFFGQGTRLTVV.

The V call is TRBV11-3, the J call TRBJ2-1; the D is unclear. CDR3 length equals 16 residues. Trimming took off 5 bases at V and 1 base at J, with 15 bases between the two ends. CDR1 is SGHNT, CDR2 YENEEA, per germline. The chain's CDR3 is CASSQRFGRSYNEQFF. Here the CDR3 DNA reads TGTGCCAGCAGCCAACGTTTCGGCAGGTCCTACAATGAGCAGTTCTTC.

This chain joins TRBV7-2 and TRBJ1-2; no reliable D call. V lost 5 bases to trimming and J lost 3 bases, with 13 bases between them. Germline CDR1 is SGHTA and CDR2 is FQGNSA. The CDR3 extends over 14 amino acids. DNA of the CDR3: TGTGCCAGCAGCCCAAGAGGGCACTACTATGGCTACACCTTC. It codes for CASSPRGHYYGYTF.

The V call is TRBV10-3, the J call TRBJ1-2; 11 bases align to TRBD1. The CDR3 runs 14 residues. The V gene's germline CDR1 is ENHRY and CDR2 SYGVKD. V gave up 7 bases and J gave up 7 bases; unmatched junction bases: 8. CDR3 protein: CAITQDRGLGGYTF. The CDR3 DNA reads TGTGCCATCACCCAGGACAGGGGGCTGGGTGGCTACACCTTC.

This rearrangement joins TRBV30 to TRBJ1-2; 11 nucleotides align to TRBD1. The CDR3 is made up of 13 amino acids. J gave up 4 bases and V 7 bases, and 5 bases lay outside the gene matches. Germline-derived CDR1 and CDR2 are GTSNPN and SVGIG (reference sequence). This CDR3 reads CASPGQGGYGYTF. CDR3 DNA sequence: TGTGCCTCTCCGGGACAGGGGGGCTATGGCTACACCTTC.

The chain employs TRBV6-5 and TRBJ2-1; 10 bases are a match to TRBD2. The CDR3 consists of 12 residues. J lost 5 bases, V lost 10 bases, and 2 bases had no gene match. Per the germline V gene, CDR1 is MNHEY and CDR2 is SVGAGI. The CDR3 is CAIGTSDNEQFF. The DNA of the CDR3 is TGTGCCATCGGGACTAGCGACAATGAGCAGTTCTTC.

A few counts support this clone. The V call is TRBV7-8, the J call TRBJ2-5; 7 bases map to TRBD1. V dropped 7 bases and J dropped 5; count of bases not matched to a gene: 10. The germline CDR1 and CDR2 sequences are SGHVS and FQNEAQ. The CDR3 is made up of 14 amino acids. The CDR3 region has the DNA TGTGCCAGCATGTTCACAGGGGCTAGGGAGACCCAGTACTTC. Its protein is CASMFTGARETQYF.

The rearrangement joins TRBV27 to TRBJ1-2; 7 positions match TRBD1. Germline CDR1 is MNHEY and CDR2 is SMNVEV (reference sequence). This CDR3 spans 13 amino acids. The V gene end was trimmed by 9 bases and the J gene end by 2 bases; junction bases not matched to a gene: 6. The CDR3 nucleotides read TGTGCCAGTCGACAGGGACCGAACTATGGCTACACCTTC. Protein product: CASRQGPNYGYTF.